This T cell receptor (beta chain) was identified during a study of a mutant IDH1 vaccine in newly diagnosed glioma (dated by TCRdb to 2020 to 2022). With respect to the entire study: Eight vaccinations were administered to patients in weeks 1, 3, 5, 7, 11, 15, 19 and 23, corresponding to visits V03 through V10. Of the 30 to 35 treated patients, approximately 60% were male and roughly 38% were female, and a mean age of 40.4 years was recorded. Vaccination began 4-6 weeks after radiotherapy alone, or alongside temozolomide cycles in the chemotherapy-containing groups. Longitudinal TCRB deep sequencing was performed for roughly 25 treated patients wherever samples were available for exploratory analyses. Six visits were used for peripheral blood collection: V03 (baseline), V05, V07, V10, V12 and V13. Prior to enrollment, standard therapy consisting of radiotherapy alone, temozolomide alone, or radiochemotherapy with temozolomide had been administered to patients, with the combination being received by most patients. Study-level results and caveats: Pseudoprogression appeared unrelated to alterations in the top peripheral T cell clonotypes detected by TCRB sequencing. Immune responses induced by the vaccine were seen in around 93% of patients across multiple MHC alleles. It was noted by the authors that analyses of patient blood samples could not be reproduced owing to sample limitations. PBMC samples for TCRB deep sequencing were selected based on availability.

In regard to this clone: What antigen it recognizes has not been identified. No much larger clone exists at a distance of one base, and base qualities are not known.

The sample's time point label, decoded: week 23, last vaccination. A 20-mer mutant IDH1 peptide at 300 micrograms in Montanide made up each vaccine dose, which was injected subcutaneously together with topical imiquimod. Donors had newly diagnosed WHO grade 3 or 4 IDH1-mutant astrocytomas with loss of nuclear ATRX. The samples were drawn from NOA16, a multicentre, single-arm, open-label phase I trial in Germany that tested a mutant IDH1 peptide vaccine in humans for the first time. Genomic DNA for TCRB sequencing was extracted from EDTA blood using the DNeasy Blood and Tissue Kit. The germline V gene supplies CDR1 MNHNS and CDR2 SASEGT. The CDR3 covers 15 residues, taking in both the cysteine and the phenylalanine. Of all the DNA, just the CDR3 is kept, 45 bases in frame from base 1. V gives up 2 bases and J gives up 8 bases, and the segment between their germline ends measures 13 bases. The library was generated by the immunoSEQ multiplex PCR assay. Rearranged TCR beta chain sequences were amplified with the hsTCRB Kit following the manufacturer's protocol. Sequencing of TCRB libraries was carried out on an Illumina MiSeq. Regarding the original processing steps: The proprietary platform of the kit vendor was used for demultiplexing, trimming and gene mapping. TCRdb obtained this table from immuneACCESS and retained in-frame rearrangements with V and J assigned. These tables miss some clones; where compared with another copy, unresolved V genes account for less than half of the shortfall, and the remainder is unexplained. That table furnishes V, J and clone size, whereas the DNA furnished D and trimming. In this sample the table shows about 65,000 clones, 70% to 90% of which occur a single time. The ten most abundant clones make up about 4% of the sample.

The clonotype comes from a man aged 25 to 40 with glioma. The chain employs TRBV6-1 and TRBJ1-6; the D segment could be TRBD1, given 5 matching bases. The sequencing used PBMCs, collected from a glioma patient whose treatment included an IDH1 peptide vaccine. The nucleotide sequence is TGTGCCAGCAGTGAAACTTCCAGGGAAGATTCACCCCTCCACTTT. Translated, this is CASSETSREDSPLHF.